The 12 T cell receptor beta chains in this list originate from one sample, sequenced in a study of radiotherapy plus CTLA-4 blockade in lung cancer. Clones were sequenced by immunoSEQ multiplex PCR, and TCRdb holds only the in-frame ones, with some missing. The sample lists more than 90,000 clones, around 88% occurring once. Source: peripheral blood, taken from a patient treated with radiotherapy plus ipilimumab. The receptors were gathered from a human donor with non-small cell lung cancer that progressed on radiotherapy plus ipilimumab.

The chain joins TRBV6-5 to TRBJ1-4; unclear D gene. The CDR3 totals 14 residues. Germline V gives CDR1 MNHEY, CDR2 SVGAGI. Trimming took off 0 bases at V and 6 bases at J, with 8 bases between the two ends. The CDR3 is CASSYSRGDEKLFF. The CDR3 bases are TGTGCCAGCAGTTACTCGCGGGGAGATGAAAAACTGTTTTTT.

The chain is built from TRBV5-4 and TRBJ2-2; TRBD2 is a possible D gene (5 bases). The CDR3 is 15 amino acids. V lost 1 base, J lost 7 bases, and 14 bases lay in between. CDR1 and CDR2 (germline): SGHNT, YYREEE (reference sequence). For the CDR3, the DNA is TGTGCCAGCAGCTTGTCCCGGGCCGGGATCGGGGAGCTGTTTTTT. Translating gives CASSLSRAGIGELFF. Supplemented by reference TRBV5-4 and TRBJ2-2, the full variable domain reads ETGVTQSPTHLIKTRGQQVTLRCSSQSGHNTVSWYQQALGQGPQFIFQYYREEENGRGNFPPRFSGLQFPNYSSELNVNALELDDSALYLCASSLSRAGIGELFFGEGSRLTVL.

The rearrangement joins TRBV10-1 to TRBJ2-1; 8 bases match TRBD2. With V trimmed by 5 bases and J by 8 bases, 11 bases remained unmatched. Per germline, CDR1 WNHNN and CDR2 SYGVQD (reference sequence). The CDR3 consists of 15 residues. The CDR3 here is CASSSRTSPRDEQFF. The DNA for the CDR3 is TGCGCCAGCAGTTCCCGGACTAGCCCAAGAGATGAGCAGTTCTTC.

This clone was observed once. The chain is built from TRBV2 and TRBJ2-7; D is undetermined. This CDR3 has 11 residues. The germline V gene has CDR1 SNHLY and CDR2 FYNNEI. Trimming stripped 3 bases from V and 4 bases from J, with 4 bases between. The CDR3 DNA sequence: TGTGCCAGCAGTGATAATTACGAGCAGTACTTC. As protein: CASSDNYEQYF.

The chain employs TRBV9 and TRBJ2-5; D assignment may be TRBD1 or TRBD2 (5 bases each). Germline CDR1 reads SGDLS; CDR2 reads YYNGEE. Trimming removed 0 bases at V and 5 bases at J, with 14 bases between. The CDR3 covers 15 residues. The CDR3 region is CASSVDRGWGETQYF. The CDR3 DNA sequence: TGTGCCAGCAGCGTAGACCGGGGCTGGGGGGAGACCCAGTACTTC.

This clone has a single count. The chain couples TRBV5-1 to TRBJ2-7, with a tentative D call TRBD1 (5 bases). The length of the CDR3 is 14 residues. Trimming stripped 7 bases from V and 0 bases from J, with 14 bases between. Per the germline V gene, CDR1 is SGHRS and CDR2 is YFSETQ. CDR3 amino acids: CASSRSDSSYEQYF. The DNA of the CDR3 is TGCGCCAGCTCTCGGTCCGACAGCTCCTACGAGCAGTACTTC. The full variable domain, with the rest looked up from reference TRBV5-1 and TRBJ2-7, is KAGVTQTPRYLIKTRGQQVTLSCSPISGHRSVSWYQQTPGQGLQFLFEYFSETQRNKGNFPGRFSGRQFSNSRSEMNVSTLELGDSALYLCASSRSDSSYEQYFGPGTRLTVT.

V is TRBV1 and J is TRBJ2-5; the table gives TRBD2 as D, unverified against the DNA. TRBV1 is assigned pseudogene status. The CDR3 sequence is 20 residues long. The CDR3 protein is CTSSQDVASGRATGAETQYF. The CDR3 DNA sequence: TGCACCAGCAGCCAAGATGTGGCTAGCGGGAGGGCCACGGGGGCAGAGACCCAGTACTTC.

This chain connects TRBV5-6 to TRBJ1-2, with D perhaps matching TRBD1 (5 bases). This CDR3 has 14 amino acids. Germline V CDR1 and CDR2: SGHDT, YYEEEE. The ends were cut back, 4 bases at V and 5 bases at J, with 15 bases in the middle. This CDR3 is CASSLKTAQYGYTF. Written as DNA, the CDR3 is TGTGCCAGCAGCCTAAAGACAGCCCAATATGGCTACACCTTC.

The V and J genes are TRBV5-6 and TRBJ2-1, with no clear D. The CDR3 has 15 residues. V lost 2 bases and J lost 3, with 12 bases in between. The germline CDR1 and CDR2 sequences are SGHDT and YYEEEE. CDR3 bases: TGTGCCAGCAGCTTTTTGAAGGGCCACTACAATGAGCAGTTCTTC. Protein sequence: CASSFLKGHYNEQFF.

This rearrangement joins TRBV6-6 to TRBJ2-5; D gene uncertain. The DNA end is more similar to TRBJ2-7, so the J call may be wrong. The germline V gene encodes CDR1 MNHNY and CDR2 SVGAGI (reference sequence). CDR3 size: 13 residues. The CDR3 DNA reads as TGTGCCAGCAGTTACTTTACAGCCTACGAGCAGTACTTC. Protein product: CASSYFTAYEQYF.

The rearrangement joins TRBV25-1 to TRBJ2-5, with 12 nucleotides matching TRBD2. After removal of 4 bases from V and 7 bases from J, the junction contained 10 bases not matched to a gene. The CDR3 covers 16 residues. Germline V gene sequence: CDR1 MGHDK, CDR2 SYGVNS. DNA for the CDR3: TGTGCCAGCAGTGGGTCCGGGACTAGCGGGCAACGGACCCAGTACTTC. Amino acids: CASSGSGTSGQRTQYF.

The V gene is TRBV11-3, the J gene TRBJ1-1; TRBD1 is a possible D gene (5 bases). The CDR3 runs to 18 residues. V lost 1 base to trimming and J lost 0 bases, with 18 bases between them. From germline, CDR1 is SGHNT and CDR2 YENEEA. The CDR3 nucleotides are TGTGCCAGCAGCTTAGTTCTCTCCTCGACAGTCCTGAACACTGAAGCTTTCTTT. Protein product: CASSLVLSSTVLNTEAFF.